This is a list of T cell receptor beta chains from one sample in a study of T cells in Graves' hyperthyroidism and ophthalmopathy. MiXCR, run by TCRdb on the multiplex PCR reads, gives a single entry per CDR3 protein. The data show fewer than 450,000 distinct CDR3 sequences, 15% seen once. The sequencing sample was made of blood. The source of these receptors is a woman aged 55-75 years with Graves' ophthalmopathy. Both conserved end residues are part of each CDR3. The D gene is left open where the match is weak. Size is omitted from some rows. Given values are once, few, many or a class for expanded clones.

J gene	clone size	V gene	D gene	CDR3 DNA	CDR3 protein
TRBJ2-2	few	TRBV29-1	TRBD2	TGCAGCGTTGAACCAAGGGGACGGGGAGGGACCGGGGAGCTGTTTTTT	CSVEPRGRGGTGELFF
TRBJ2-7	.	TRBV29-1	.	TGCAGCGTTGAACTAGGGGGGCGGGAGTCTCAATACGAGCAGTACTTC	CSVELGGRESQYEQYF
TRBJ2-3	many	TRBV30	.	TGTGCCTGGAGTGTACAGGCCTTGGGCACAGATACGCAGTATTTT	CAWSVQALGTDTQYF
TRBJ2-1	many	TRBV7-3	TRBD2	TGTGCCAGCAGCTTATCCCCGGGAGGGCCCGATGAGCAGTTCTTC	CASSLSPGGPDEQFF
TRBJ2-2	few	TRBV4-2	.	TGTGCCAGCAGCCAGTACTTCCACACCGGGGAGCTGTTTTTT	CASSQYFHTGELFF
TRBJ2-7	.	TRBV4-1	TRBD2	TGCGCCAGCAGCCAAGAGCGGGTACTAGCGGGAGTCTTCGAGCAGTACTTC	CASSQERVLAGVFEQYF
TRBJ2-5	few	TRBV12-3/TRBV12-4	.	TGTGCCAGCAGTTTGGTTCTTGGGGAGACCCAGTACTTC	CASSLVLGETQYF
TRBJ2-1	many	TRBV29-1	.	TGCAGCGTTGAAGATCAAGGCGCTAGCGAATACTACAATGAGCAGTTCTTC	CSVEDQGASEYYNEQFF
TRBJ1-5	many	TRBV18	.	TGTGCCAGCTCCGACTCGGGGGGCCTACAGCCCCAGCATTTT	CASSDSGGLQPQHF
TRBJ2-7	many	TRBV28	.	TGTGCCAGCAGTCCGGGACAACGCGGAGAGCAGTACTTC	CASSPGQRGEQYF
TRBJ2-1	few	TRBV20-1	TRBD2	TGCAGTGCTAGAGCCCTCTTTAAGTCTAGCGGGGGTCCCTTCAGGGGTAATGAGCAGTTCTTC	CSARALFKSSGGPFRGNEQFF
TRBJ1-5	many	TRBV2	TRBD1	TGTGCCAGCAGTGTGGACAGGGCTGGCAATCAGCCCCAGCATTTT	CASSVDRAGNQPQHF
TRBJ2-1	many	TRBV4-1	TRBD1	TGCGCCAGCAGCCAAGTGGGACAGGGGAGTGATGAGCAGTTCTTC	CASSQVGQGSDEQFF
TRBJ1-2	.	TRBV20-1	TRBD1	TGCAGTTCATCTATGGACAGGGCGGATGGCTACACCTTC	CSSSMDRADGYTF
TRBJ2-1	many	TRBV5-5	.	TGTGCCAGCAACTTCGCGGTCGAGCAGTTCTTC	CASNFAVEQFF
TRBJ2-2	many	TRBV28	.	TGTGCCAGCAGTCCCCCGGGGTACGCGAACACCGGGGAGCTGTTTTTT	CASSPPGYANTGELFF
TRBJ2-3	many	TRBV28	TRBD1	TGTGCCAGCCTTGGACAGGGGGCCCCCGGGGATACGCAGTATTTT	CASLGQGAPGDTQYF